This entry is about one TCR beta chain. It has no known antigen specificity. There are no base qualities to consult, and no much larger clone falls within one base. This entry comes from a study of cytomegalovirus exposure and HLA in healthy donors (dated by TCRdb to the late 2010s). With regard to the full study: An earlier analysis of under 600 of the donors reported 250 to 300 Gb of sequence data and some 100 million unique TCR beta sequences from about 179 million T cells. The aim of the study was to test whether cataloging public T cell receptors could identify signatures of past pathogen exposure. A handful of DR-DQ haplotypes were handled as single units for association and clustering because linkage in the cohort was strong. Of the roughly 400 genotyped donors, over 70% fell in the genetic ancestry cluster associated with self-reported Caucasian donors. Across around 400 genotyped donors of the cohort, an average of 235,054 unique TCR beta nucleotide sequences per donor were sequenced, and roughly a sixth of those sequences were non-productive. All discovery cohort repertoires had been generated on a single sequencing platform. Along with the roughly 610-subject first cohort, a separate validation cohort of around 110 different subjects was used. An earlier analysis of about 600 of the donors used high-throughput TCR beta sequencing to judge whether each TCR beta V gene segment behaved as functional or pseudogenic. To predict cytomegalovirus infection status, the study brought together high-throughput TCR immunosequencing, statistical association of individual TCRs with disease status, and machine learning. Both class I and class II loci were covered by HLA typing, at four-digit resolution. An early release that covered approximately 600 HLA-typed donors contained about 300 gigabases of sequencing data and tens of millions of unique TCR sequences. Donor age, sex, ethnicity and CMV serostatus were compiled alongside the repertoire data. A later genetic analysis used genome-wide SNP genotypes for about three fifths of the 666 donors, treating that subset as a discovery cohort. The later analysis used no new phenotypic data to find candidate immune exposures, relying instead on TCR beta sequences and their occurrence across donors. In a later analysis, previously published TCR beta repertoires from more than 500 donors were re-analyzed and high-resolution HLA genotyping was added so that TCR occurrence patterns could be studied. The study profiled the T cell repertoires of 500 to 800 subjects by immunosequencing and related them to cytomegalovirus serostatus. The number of typed donors differed by locus: roughly 629-640 for A, B, C, DRB1 and DQB1; some 500 for DQA1; 606 for DPA1; and some 470 for DPB1. Findings and caveats that apply to the study as a whole: Broadly in line with IMGT annotations, most TCR beta V segments showed up in productive rearrangements about 90% or about 30% of the time in an earlier analysis of 587 of the donors. When HLA alleles, especially DR and DQ, strongly co-occurred, TCR associations were difficult to assign to individual alleles. Cytomegalovirus status was reported to be diagnosed by the classifier with high specificity and sensitivity in both the original and validation cohorts. V-gene and J-gene trimming of TCR beta chains was associated with a missense DCLRE1C variant in a later genetic analysis, and the association was replicated in an independent cohort. The study listed 150 to 200 TCR beta chains as associated with cytomegalovirus. A further reported finding was that TCR beta sequences accurately predicted the HLA-A and HLA-B alleles for most subjects in the first cohort. The earlier analysis of nearly 600 of the donors excluded some 15 rarely observed V segments, including chromosome 9 orphons, because counts were too low. According to a later analysis, parvovirus B19, influenza, CMV and Epstein-Barr virus appeared linked to several top co-occurrence clusters. Immune exposure information for the cohort was limited to CMV serostatus. The authors suggested that the approach could potentially be generalized to other disease states and immunological phenotypes. The 87-base-pair reads could not distinguish some IMGT-functional V segments, including TRBV6-2 and TRBV6-3, so those segments were excluded. Roughly uniform sequencing depth across donors was assumed in presence/absence analyses, although this assumption may not hold. A later analysis found that most CMV-associated TCR beta chains appeared HLA-restricted, with HLA associations seemingly driven largely by CMV exposure. Three of the identified cytomegalovirus-associated TCR beta chains were confirmed in vitro to be specific for cytomegalovirus antigens. HLA typing was unavailable for some donors at each locus, so association tests used only the typed subset. A later analysis found that TCR association rates varied across HLA loci, with DRB1 alleles showing the most associated TCRs and HLA-C alleles the fewest. This cohort had only TCR beta chains sequenced, and the lack of alpha or paired-chain data limited which features could be detected. In a later analysis, HLA-associated TCR beta chains were found to be more clonally expanded and to have lower generation probabilities than equally common non-associated chains. A later analysis associated 16,951 TCR beta sequences with specific HLA alleles at a false discovery rate of 0.05. Correlated functional status among segregating V segments might be attributable to linkage disequilibrium, but an unknown experimental factor could not be ruled out. The sequencing pipeline was judged likely to have produced a cluster of highly shared sequence variants as a technical artifact. According to a later genetic analysis, donors in an Asian-associated ancestry cluster had fewer N-insertions in productive TCRs than the approximately 690-donor mean. Most TCR sequences were seen in very few donors, while some public TCRs were found in many individuals.

V and J are truncated by 6 bases and 0 bases respectively, leaving an intervening sequence of 9 bases. The CDR3 spans 13 residues, from the cysteine through the phenylalanine. The only DNA kept is the CDR3, 39 bases in frame from the first base. From the germline V gene (reference sequence), CDR1 is LNHDA and CDR2 is SQIVND. The library was produced with the immunoSEQ multiplex PCR assay. A mixture of 60 forward primers for TCR Vbeta segments and 13 reverse primers for TCR Jbeta segments was used in the multiplex PCR. The CDR3 region of rearranged TCR beta genes was amplified from genomic DNA with a multiplex PCR assay. On the Illumina HiSeq System, the amplified TCR beta libraries were sequenced as 87-base-pair reads. Under the source paper's analysis protocol: A later analysis tallied tens of millions of unique TCR beta chains across the 660 or so repertoires, and about 12 million of those chains were shared by two or more donors. Raw reads were error-corrected and collapsed into unique sequences by a nearest-neighbor algorithm in which closely related sequences were merged to remove PCR and sequencing errors. To assign V, D and J gene segments, CDR3 sequences were aligned to IMGT reference sequences. For a sequence to be retained, a match of at least six nucleotides was required to both a V gene segment and a J gene segment. Rearrangements were classified as productive when the CDR3 lacked stop codons and remained in frame with V and J, and all other rearrangements were classified as non-productive. CDR3 was defined according to IMGT convention as the region running from the second conserved V-encoded cysteine to the conserved J-encoded phenylalanine. The earlier analysis of more than 450 of the donors excluded sequences that lacked an unambiguous match to a single V gene segment. In an earlier analysis of several hundred of the donors, V segments were called functional above 56.7% productive rearrangements and were called segregating when the between-donor standard deviation exceeded 5%. A statistical classification framework was built for diagnosing cytomegalovirus status from the catalog of TCR beta chain sequences. V and J gene assignment, in a later analysis, came from comparing TCR nucleotide sequences with IMGT/GENE-DB human TR gene sequences. Using the TCRdist pipeline, a later analysis assigned CDR3 sequences along with most-parsimonious VDJ recombination scenarios. A later analysis defined each TCR beta chain by its CDR3 amino acid sequence plus V-gene family, and excluded reads lacking a unique V-gene family. As a way to deal with suspected cross-contamination and a sequencing artifact, a later analysis dropped more than 500 nucleotide sequences that were highly shared and had low generation probability. In a later analysis, a clonal expansion index was calculated for each public chain from normalized within-repertoire ranks of inferred template counts. In a later analysis, generation probabilities were computed using a VDJ recombination model fitted to out-of-frame rearrangements, and the results were checked against IGoR. In a later analysis, TCR-TCR, TCR-HLA and TCR-CMV co-occurrence was scored with hypergeometric tests, and a repertoire-size bias correction was applied to TCR pairs. To estimate false discovery rates, a later analysis permuted the HLA or CMV assignments 20 times. In a later analysis, co-occurring TCRs were grouped with DBSCAN, and TCRdist sequence similarity was added when clustering was performed within HLA-allele-positive subsets. Co-occurrence clustering excluded repertoires with fewer than 30,000 or more than 120,000 public chains, plus five with anomalous nucleotide sharing. Held by TCRdb, this immuneACCESS table contains in-frame sequences only and omits some clones. Under half of the omission traces to an unresolved V gene where checked; the cause of the rest is unknown. The DNA gave D and trimming, while V, J and clone size come from that table. The sample table holds roughly 200,000 clones, of which over 60% were seen once. Approximately 2% of the sample rests with the top ten.

The cohort comprised some 680 healthy bone marrow donors. At the time of sampling, all cohort members were nominally healthy, though unrecorded immune exposures were likely present. The donor was CMV seropositive and was included in the group of 250 to 350 seropositive cohort members. Each donor provided a peripheral blood sample, and peripheral blood mononuclear cells were used for TCR beta sequencing. Genomic DNA extraction from the blood cell samples was performed with the Qiagen DNeasy Blood Extraction Kit. Material: PBMCs. The TCR sequence derives from a woman in her twenties or thirties in good health and CMV-seropositive. The V and J genes are TRBV19 and TRBJ2-7; no D segment can be confidently identified. The encoded CDR3 is CASSLKSSYEQYF. The nucleotides read TGTGCCAGTAGCTTAAAGAGCTCCTACGAGCAGTACTTC.